This is a list of T cell receptor beta chains from one sample in a study of blood T cell repertoires in COVID-19. The repertoire was sequenced with immunoSEQ multiplex PCR; TCRdb's copy has only in-frame clones and lacks some. The table records over 55,000 clones, around nine tenths of them present only once. Material: peripheral blood. These receptors all come from a human donor in a cohort sampled during active COVID-19. The CDR3 runs from the conserved cysteine through the conserved F or W. A D gene is named only where the DNA matches it firmly. Rows may omit the clone size; those that give it use once, few, many or a size class.

clone_size: few; j_call: TRBJ2-7; v_call: TRBV5-1; d_call: -; cdr3_nt: TGCGCCAGCAGCTTCGGCGGGGTCGCAGGTGGCGAGCAGTACTTC; cdr3_aa: CASSFGGVAGGEQYF
clone_size: -; j_call: TRBJ1-1; v_call: TRBV7-9; d_call: -; cdr3_nt: TGTGCCAGCAGCAATCCGCGGGAGGGAGACACTGAAGCTTTCTTT; cdr3_aa: CASSNPREGDTEAFF
clone_size: -; j_call: TRBJ1-4; v_call: TRBV7-2; d_call: TRBD1; cdr3_nt: TGTGCCAGCAGCTACGGCGGACCGTACAGGGGGCGGAATGAAAAACTGTTTTTT; cdr3_aa: CASSYGGPYRGRNEKLFF
clone_size: -; j_call: TRBJ2-7; v_call: TRBV27; d_call: -; cdr3_nt: TGTGCCAGCAGTTTAGGTCAGGGATACAACTACGAGCAGTACTTC; cdr3_aa: CASSLGQGYNYEQYF
clone_size: -; j_call: TRBJ1-1; v_call: TRBV3-1/TRBV3-2; d_call: TRBD1; cdr3_nt: TGTGCCAGCAGCCAAGATCAGGGGGACCGCGCCACTGAAGCTTTCTTT; cdr3_aa: CASSQDQGDRATEAFF
clone_size: -; j_call: TRBJ1-2; v_call: TRBV27; d_call: TRBD1; cdr3_nt: TGTGCCAGCAGTTCGGGGACAGGGGGCCTCGGTGGCTACACCTTC; cdr3_aa: CASSSGTGGLGGYTF
clone_size: -; j_call: TRBJ1-5; v_call: TRBV30; d_call: TRBD1; cdr3_nt: TGTGCCTGGAGTCCCACGGGACAGGGGGCTCAGCCCCAGCATTTT; cdr3_aa: CAWSPTGQGAQPQHF
clone_size: -; j_call: TRBJ1-2; v_call: TRBV5-6; d_call: TRBD1; cdr3_nt: TGTGCCAGCAGCTCGGACACAGGGGTCCATGGCTACACCTTC; cdr3_aa: CASSSDTGVHGYTF
clone_size: -; j_call: TRBJ1-3; v_call: TRBV6-5; d_call: -; cdr3_nt: TGTGCCAGCAGTTACTCGCCCGGGGACTCTGGAAACACCATATATTTT; cdr3_aa: CASSYSPGDSGNTIYF
clone_size: -; j_call: TRBJ2-7; v_call: TRBV28; d_call: TRBD1; cdr3_nt: TGTGCCAGCCACTCGCCGGGACAGGGCTACGAGCAGTACTTC; cdr3_aa: CASHSPGQGYEQYF
clone_size: -; j_call: TRBJ2-7; v_call: TRBV9; d_call: -; cdr3_nt: TGTGCCAGCAGCGAGGAGAATACCCACGAGCAGTACTTC; cdr3_aa: CASSEENTHEQYF
clone_size: -; j_call: TRBJ1-2; v_call: TRBV20-1; d_call: -; cdr3_nt: TGCAGTGCTACAGGGGCTGGCGGCTACACCTTC; cdr3_aa: CSATGAGGYTF
clone_size: -; j_call: TRBJ2-7; v_call: TRBV28; d_call: -; cdr3_nt: TGTGCCAGCAGCTCAAATTTAGACAGCCTAGTAGGTTACTTC; cdr3_aa: CASSSNLDSLVGYF